This passage covers 25 T cell receptor beta chains from one sample sequenced in a study of shared clonotypes between healthy human individuals. The table came from immunoSEQ multiplex PCR; TCRdb's copy has only in-frame clones and leaves some out. The sample carries some 740,000 clones, more than 85% recorded once. As defined, naive CD8 cells were CD45RO-negative and positively selected for CCR7, with terminally differentiated effector memory CD45RA+ cells excluded. The sample was naive CD8+ T cells sorted from blood. The source of these receptors is a young man in good health.

The chain is built from TRBV28 and TRBJ1-5, with TRBD1 matching over 7 bases. V dropped 10 bases and J dropped 2; count of bases not matched to a gene: 11. CDR1 and CDR2 from the germline V gene are MDHEN and SYDVKM. This CDR3 has 15 amino acids. The DNA for the CDR3 is TGTGCCACCGGGACAGATAAATGGGGCAATCAGCCCCAGCATTTT. Amino acids: CATGTDKWGNQPQHF.

The chain recombines TRBV10-3 with TRBJ2-7; D is possibly TRBD1 (6 bases). Germline CDR1 is ENHRY and CDR2 is SYGVKD. V dropped 7 bases and J dropped 1 base, with 11 bases sitting between them. This CDR3 is 13 amino acids long. This chain's CDR3 is CAINTGQSYEQYF. The CDR3 DNA follows: TGTGCCATCAATACCGGACAGTCCTACGAGCAGTACTTC.

The V and J genes are TRBV2 and TRBJ2-1; no clear D. This CDR3 contains 11 residues. From germline, CDR1 is SNHLY and CDR2 FYNNEI. DNA for the CDR3: TGTGGTACCCAAGTCTACAATGAGCAGTTCTTC. It translates to CGTQVYNEQFF. Supplemented by reference TRBV2 and TRBJ2-1, the full variable domain reads EPEVTQTPSHQVTQMGQEVILRCVPISNHLYFYWYRQILGQKVEFLVSFYNNEISEKSEIFDDQFSVERPDGSNFTLKIRSTKLEDSAMYFCGTQVYNEQFFGPGTRLTVL.

This rearrangement joins TRBV4-1 to TRBJ2-3; TRBD2 matches at 13 bases. Germline trimming cut 0 bases from V and 4 bases from J; bases unmatched to any gene: 16. The CDR3 is 21 amino acids. The germline gives CDR1 MGHRA, CDR2 YSYEKL. CDR3 in amino acids: CASSQDLPLAGGPKEADTQYF. The CDR3 nucleotides read TGCGCCAGCAGCCAAGATCTGCCACTAGCGGGAGGGCCGAAGGAGGCAGATACGCAGTATTTT.

This clone was seen a handful of times. The sample has other DNA sequences that encode this CDR3 too. The V call is TRBV27, the J call TRBJ1-3; possible D gene TRBD1, 6 bases. Per germline, CDR1 MNHEY and CDR2 SMNVEV (reference sequence). This CDR3 has 15 residues. V was trimmed by 3 bases and J by 0 bases, leaving 9 bases between them. For the CDR3, the DNA is TGTGCCAGCAGTTTGGACAGAAACTCTGGAAACACCATATATTTT. Encoded protein: CASSLDRNSGNTIYF.

The rearrangement links TRBV5-4 to TRBJ1-1; perhaps TRBD1 as D (6 bases). Trimming removed 5 bases from V and 4 bases from J, with 15 bases in between. The CDR3 is 14 amino acids. Germline CDR1 SGHNT, CDR2 YYREEE (reference sequence). The CDR3 DNA is TGTGCCAGCAGGTTCAGGGGAGGTAGCACTGAAGCTTTCTTT. Translation: CASRFRGGSTEAFF.

The V call is TRBV29-1, the J call TRBJ2-5; 10 bases are a match to TRBD2. This CDR3 region has 18 residues. Germline CDR1 is SQVTM and CDR2 is ANQGSEA. The V segment lost 0 bases and the J segment 5 bases; nucleotides outside the gene matches: 15. The chain's CDR3 is CSVEDGRRTSGAGETQYF. The DNA of the CDR3 is TGCAGCGTTGAAGACGGACGGAGGACTAGCGGAGCTGGGGAGACCCAGTACTTC.

CDR3 protein: CAISESAGVNTEAFF. For the CDR3, the DNA is TGTGCCATCAGTGAGTCGGCAGGGGTAAACACTGAAGCTTTCTTT. The chain is built from TRBV10-3 and TRBJ1-1, with D perhaps matching TRBD1 (6 bases). Germline V gene lookup returns CDR1 ENHRY and CDR2 SYGVKD. V was cut by 0 bases and J by 2 bases, with 10 bases left in between. This CDR3 is 15 amino acids long.

The chain joins TRBV4-3 to TRBJ2-3, with 8 bases fitting TRBD2. The junction had 5 bases not matched to a gene; V was cut back by 0 bases and J by 0 bases. Germline CDR1 and CDR2: LGHNA and YSLEER. The CDR3 covers 17 residues. Here the CDR3 reads CASSQDLAGTSTDTQYF. CDR3 sequence (DNA): TGCGCCAGCAGCCAAGATTTAGCGGGAACTAGCACAGATACGCAGTATTTT.

The V gene is TRBV7-9, the J gene TRBJ2-5; D gene uncertain. The germline CDR1 and CDR2 sequences are SEHNR and FQNEAQ (reference sequence). This CDR3 has 14 amino acids. V lost 4 bases, J lost 0 bases, and 9 bases lay in between. CDR3 amino acids: CASSWVRNQETQYF. The DNA of the CDR3 is TGTGCCAGCAGCTGGGTTAGGAACCAAGAGACCCAGTACTTC.

This sequence joins TRBV7-7 and TRBJ2-2; D possibly corresponds to TRBD2 (6 bases). Trimming took off 6 bases at V and 5 bases at J, with 13 bases between the two ends. Germline V gives CDR1 SSHAT, CDR2 FNYEAQ (reference sequence). This CDR3 spans 14 amino acids. In DNA, the CDR3 is TGTGCCAGCAGGCCGGGGGTGGGAACCGGGGAGCTGTTTTTT. It yields the protein CASRPGVGTGELFF.

This clone was seen just once. The chain uses TRBV30 and TRBJ1-3; D is unresolved. The CDR3 is 13 residues long. CDR1 is GTSNPN, CDR2 SVGIG, per germline (reference sequence). V gave up 3 bases and J gave up 0 bases, with 6 bases separating them. The CDR3 loop reads CAWRPDSGNTIYF. The CDR3 coding sequence is TGTGCCTGGAGACCCGACTCTGGAAACACCATATATTTT.

V usage is TRBV28 and J usage is TRBJ2-5, with TRBD2 as a possible D gene (5 bases). CDR3 length: 16 residues. V lost 6 bases and J 4 bases, leaving 21 bases between the germline ends. Looked up from germline, CDR1 is MDHEN and CDR2 is SYDVKM. CDR3 in DNA: TGTGCCAGCAGAACCCCCACTGGAGGCATACGAGAGACCCAGTACTTC. It specifies CASRTPTGGIRETQYF.

The V and J genes are TRBV9 and TRBJ2-1; no reliable D call. This CDR3 is 10 amino acids long. Between the trimmed V and J ends, which lost 5 bases and 8 bases, there was a span of 5 bases. Germline CDR1 SGDLS, CDR2 YYNGEE. The CDR3, as DNA: TGTGCCAGCAGGGGCGATGAGCAGTTCTTC. This translates into CASRGDEQFF.

This chain joins TRBV19 and TRBJ2-6; D may be TRBD1 (6 bases). The CDR3 runs to 14 residues. Trimming left V 8 bases short and J 0 bases short, with 8 bases between. From germline, CDR1 is LNHDA and CDR2 SQIVND (reference sequence). CDR3 DNA sequence: TGTGCCAGTGAGGGGGTCTCTGGGGCCAACGTCCTGACTTTC. Protein product: CASEGVSGANVLTF.

This chain joins TRBV6-1 and TRBJ2-3; D not resolved. V lost 4 bases, J lost 0 bases, and 8 bases lay in between. Germline values: CDR1 MNHNS, CDR2 SASEGT. The CDR3 has 14 residues. As DNA, the CDR3 is TGTGCCAGCAGTGTTTTTATAAGCACAGATACGCAGTATTTT. Its translation is CASSVFISTDTQYF.

This chain uses TRBV27 with TRBJ2-2; D is perhaps TRBD1 or TRBD2 (5 bases each). CDR3 length: 14 residues. CDR1 and CDR2 from the germline V gene are MNHEY and SMNVEV (reference sequence). Trimming removed 0 bases from V and 6 bases from J, with 8 bases in between. This chain's CDR3 is CASSLSRGAGELFF. CDR3 nucleotides: TGTGCCAGCAGTTTATCGAGGGGAGCCGGGGAGCTGTTTTTT.

V and J are TRBV29-1 and TRBJ2-1; D is ambiguous. Germline V gene data show CDR1 as SQVTM and CDR2 as ANQGSEA. The CDR3 spans 17 residues. The V gene lost 1 base and the J gene lost 0 bases, with 16 bases spanning the gap. This chain's CDR3 is CSVEGMLHVGSYNEQFF. CDR3 bases: TGCAGCGTTGAAGGGATGCTCCACGTCGGCTCCTACAATGAGCAGTTCTTC.

The chain is built from TRBV6-6 and TRBJ2-1, with 9 bases that match TRBD2. CDR1 and CDR2 (germline): MNHNY, SVGAGI (reference sequence). The ends lost 0 bases at V and 9 bases at J; junction bases unmatched: 6. There are 15 residues in the CDR3. The CDR3 sequence: CASSYSIAGGIEQFF. The CDR3 DNA reads TGTGCCAGCAGTTACTCGATTGCGGGAGGGATTGAGCAGTTCTTC.

The rearrangement uses TRBV4-1 and TRBJ2-3; a possible D gene is TRBD2 (5 bases). Trimming removed 4 bases from V and 5 bases from J, with 13 bases in between. CDR3 length: 14 amino acids. Germline-derived CDR1 and CDR2 are MGHRA and YSYEKL. CDR3 DNA sequence: TGCGCCAGCAGCCGGGGAGTGGGGATAGATACGCAGTATTTT. This encodes CASSRGVGIDTQYF.

The chain is built from TRBV4-3 and TRBJ2-1; possibly TRBD1 for D (5 bases). The CDR3 is 16 amino acids. Looked up from germline, CDR1 is LGHNA and CDR2 is YSLEER. Deletions cut 5 bases from V and 7 bases from J, with 21 bases between. This CDR3 reads CASSAGSVPEINEQFF. CDR3 DNA sequence: TGCGCCAGCAGCGCAGGGTCGGTACCAGAAATAAATGAGCAGTTCTTC.

The chain is built from TRBV5-4 and TRBJ2-2, with D uncertain. This CDR3 has 13 residues. V lost 3 bases, J lost 5 bases, and 8 bases lay in between. Germline-derived CDR1 and CDR2 are SGHNT and YYREEE (reference sequence). CDR3 nucleotide sequence: TGTGCCAGCAGCTGGACGGGTACCGGGGAGCTGTTTTTT. Protein: CASSWTGTGELFF. Full variable domain (missing parts from reference TRBV5-4 and TRBJ2-2): ETGVTQSPTHLIKTRGQQVTLRCSSQSGHNTVSWYQQALGQGPQFIFQYYREEENGRGNFPPRFSGLQFPNYSSELNVNALELDDSALYLCASSWTGTGELFFGEGSRLTVL.

The V gene is TRBV7-9, the J gene TRBJ2-5, with 7 bases that match TRBD2. The CDR3 has 11 amino acids. Germline V gene data show CDR1 as SEHNR and CDR2 as FQNEAQ (reference sequence). V shed 5 bases and J 12 bases; nucleotides not matched to a gene: 6. CDR3 in amino acids: CASSQGTKEYF. The CDR3 nucleotides read TGTGCCAGCAGCCAAGGGACTAAGGAGTACTTC.

The chain combines TRBV13 with TRBJ2-1, with 11 positions matching TRBD2. The CDR3 extends over 16 amino acids. In germline, CDR1 is PRHDT, CDR2 FYEKMQ (reference sequence). The trim removed 0 bases at V and 10 bases at J, leaving 8 bases unmatched. This CDR3 is CASSLGWLAGGREQFF. For the CDR3, the DNA is TGTGCCAGCAGCTTAGGATGGCTAGCGGGAGGCAGAGAGCAGTTCTTC.

This chain connects TRBV6-5 to TRBJ1-4; D gene unclear. Germline CDR1 and CDR2: MNHEY and SVGAGI. The V end was cut by 2 bases, the J end by 6 bases, with 10 bases between. The CDR3 totals 14 residues. The CDR3 region has the DNA TGTGCCAGCAGTTACCTCCGAAAAGATGAAAAACTGTTTTTT. This sequence encodes CASSYLRKDEKLFF.